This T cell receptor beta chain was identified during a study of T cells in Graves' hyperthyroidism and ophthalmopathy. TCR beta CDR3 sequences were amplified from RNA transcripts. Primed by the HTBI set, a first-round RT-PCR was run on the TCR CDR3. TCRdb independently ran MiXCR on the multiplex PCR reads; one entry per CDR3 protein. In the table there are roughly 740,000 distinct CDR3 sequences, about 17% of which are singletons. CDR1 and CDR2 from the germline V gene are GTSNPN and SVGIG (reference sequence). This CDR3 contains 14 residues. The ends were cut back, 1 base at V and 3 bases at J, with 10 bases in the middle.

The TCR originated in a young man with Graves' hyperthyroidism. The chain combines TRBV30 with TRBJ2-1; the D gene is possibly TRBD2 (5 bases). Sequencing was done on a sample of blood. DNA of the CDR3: TGTGCCTGGAGTGGGGGAGACGGCTACAATGAGCAGTTCTTC. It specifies CAWSGGDGYNEQFF.